The 30 T cell receptor beta chains below come from one sample, sequenced in a study of regulatory T cells in long-lasting Graves disease. In building TCR beta libraries, iRepertoire HTBI primers were used together with Arm-PCR of CDR3 regions. Via MiXCR, TCRdb re-called the multiplex PCR reads, giving one row per CDR3 protein. The data contain a few hundred thousand distinct CDR3 sequences, approximately 15% of them singletons. The time point is: newly diagnosed GD, antithyroid drugs for less than 3 months. PBMCs provided the RNA from which the TCR library was made. The sample also formed part of further work on T cells in Graves' hyperthyroidism and ophthalmopathy.

Specimen: peripheral blood mononuclear cells (PBMCs), collected at new diagnosis, from a patient treated with antithyroid drugs. The receptors here all came from a man in his forties or fifties with Graves disease.

This clonotype was picked up many times. The chain combines TRBV4-2 with TRBJ2-5; D may be TRBD1 or TRBD2 (5 bases each). Trimming stripped 2 bases from V and 2 bases from J, with 15 bases between. CDR1 is LGHNA and CDR2 is YNFKEQ in the germline V gene. The CDR3 contains 16 residues. This CDR3 reads CASSQLGVATQETQYF. The CDR3 bases are TGTGCCAGCAGCCAATTAGGGGTAGCGACTCAAGAGACCCAGTACTTC.

The CDR3 region has the DNA TGTGCCAGTAGTATGGGCTTTTACAATGAGCAGTTCTTC. It yields the protein CASSMGFYNEQFF. V and J are TRBV19 and TRBJ2-1, with no clear D. V was cut by 3 bases and J by 4 bases, with 7 bases left in between. Germline values: CDR1 LNHDA, CDR2 SQIVND (reference sequence). This CDR3 is built from 13 residues.

The V call is TRBV20-1, the J call TRBJ2-7, with D perhaps TRBD1 or TRBD2 (5 bases each). Looked up from germline, CDR1 is DFQATT and CDR2 is SNEGSKA (reference sequence). V lost 4 bases and J lost 1, with 11 bases in between. This CDR3 is built from 13 residues. The CDR3 protein is CSATFRESYEQYF. In DNA, the CDR3 is TGCAGTGCTACCTTCAGGGAGTCCTACGAGCAGTACTTC.

This clonotype was detected ten times or more. The V gene is TRBV5-5, the J gene TRBJ1-4; 8 bases map to TRBD1. The CDR3 is 14 amino acids. After removal of 6 bases from V and 8 bases from J, the junction contained 9 bases not matched to a gene. Germline V gene sequence: CDR1 SGHKS, CDR2 YYEKEE (reference sequence). The CDR3 is CASTGQGFGEKLFF. The CDR3 DNA follows: TGTGCCAGCACCGGACAGGGCTTTGGCGAAAAACTGTTTTTT.

V gene TRBV9 combines with J gene TRBJ2-5; TRBD1 is a possible D gene (6 bases). Trimming removed 3 bases at V and 2 bases at J, with 14 bases between. Germline lookup yields CDR1 SGDLS and CDR2 YYNGEE. This CDR3 has 15 amino acids. The CDR3 bases are TGTGCCAGCAGCGCCAGGGGTGCCTTACAAGAGACCCAGTACTTC. Translating it yields CASSARGALQETQYF. The variable domain in full, completed from reference TRBV9 and TRBJ2-5, reads DSGVTQTPKHLITATGQRVTLRCSPRSGDLSVYWYQQSLDQGLQFLIQYYNGEERAKGNILERFSAQQFPDLHSELNLSSLELGDSALYFCASSARGALQETQYFGPGTRLLVL.

This clonotype was observed at least ten times. J is TRBJ2-4 and V is TRBV7-8; D perhaps matches TRBD1 (6 bases). Trimming shortened V by 0 bases and J by 1 base, and 16 bases separated the two germline ends. CDR1 and CDR2 (germline): SGHVS, FQNEAQ. This CDR3 has 18 amino acids. The CDR3 DNA follows: TGTGCCAGCAGCTTAGCGTATAAGGGGGTTCAGGCCAAAAACATTCAGTACTTC. Amino acids: CASSLAYKGVQAKNIQYF.

The chain recombines TRBV12-5 with TRBJ2-3; D is uncertain. Trimming cost V 0 bases and J 9 bases, with 10 bases left between them. The CDR3 is 13 residues long. Germline CDR1 and CDR2: LGHNT and FRNRAP. In DNA form, the CDR3 reads TGTGCTAGTGGTTTGGTCACTCCTCCAACGCAGTATTTT. Its protein is CASGLVTPPTQYF. Full variable domain (missing parts from reference TRBV12-5 and TRBJ2-3): DARVTQTPRHKVTEMGQEVTMRCQPILGHNTVFWYRQTMMQGLELLAYFRNRAPLDDSGMPKDRFSAEMPDATLATLKIQPSEPRDSAVYFCASGLVTPPTQYFGPGTRLTVL.

This clonotype was counted at least ten times. Here the CDR3 reads CASSWGQQYEQYF. The CDR3 nucleotides are TGCGCCAGCAGTTGGGGACAACAGTACGAGCAGTACTTC. The chain carries TRBV5-1 and TRBJ2-7; D may be TRBD1 (6 bases). Trimming shortened V by 5 bases and J by 4 bases, and 13 bases separated the two germline ends. Germline V gene sequence: CDR1 SGHRS, CDR2 YFSETQ. This CDR3 has 13 residues.

This clonotype was counted at least ten times. The chain employs TRBV30 and TRBJ2-1, with D maybe TRBD2 (7 bases). Germline V gene data show CDR1 as GTSNPN and CDR2 as SVGIG (reference sequence). V lost 5 bases and J 8 bases, leaving 16 bases between the germline ends. The CDR3 covers 13 residues. CDR3 sequence: CAWGGAGPYEQFF. The DNA of the CDR3 is TGTGCCTGGGGGGGGGCCGGTCCATATGAGCAGTTCTTC.

This clonotype was counted many times. The CDR3, as DNA: TGTGCCAGCGGCAGTTTTCACTCTGGAAACACCATATATTTT. As protein: CASGSFHSGNTIYF. This chain connects TRBV9 to TRBJ1-3; no definite D call. CDR1 SGDLS and CDR2 YYNGEE come from the germline V gene. This CDR3 is built from 14 residues. V was pared by 7 bases and J by 0 bases, with 11 bases between.

A few counts support this clonotype. J is TRBJ1-6 and V is TRBV4-3; D gene unclear. Looked up from germline, CDR1 is LGHNA and CDR2 is YSLEER. With 1 base removed from V and 5 bases from J, the gap between germline ends came to 12 bases. The CDR3 is 16 amino acids. As DNA, the CDR3 is TGCGCCAGCAGCCAAGGTCCCGGACGGAATAATTCACCCCTCCACTTT. Amino acid sequence: CASSQGPGRNNSPLHF.

This clonotype has ten or more counts. The genes are TRBV5-1 and TRBJ2-5, with D perhaps TRBD2 (5 bases). Trimming took off 4 bases at V and 2 bases at J, with 9 bases between the two ends. The CDR3 runs 13 residues. Per the germline V gene, CDR1 is SGHRS and CDR2 is YFSETQ. In nucleotides, the CDR3 is TGCGCCAGCAGCGGCGGGCCTCAAGAGACCCAGTACTTC. Its translation: CASSGGPQETQYF. Combining the CDR3 with reference TRBV5-1 and TRBJ2-5 gives the whole variable domain KAGVTQTPRYLIKTRGQQVTLSCSPISGHRSVSWYQQTPGQGLQFLFEYFSETQRNKGNFPGRFSGRQFSNSRSEMNVSTLELGDSALYLCASSGGPQETQYFGPGTRLLVL.

This clonotype was picked up many times. V gene TRBV28 combines with J gene TRBJ2-1; D call uncertain. The CDR3 sequence is 16 residues long. V was shortened by 6 bases and J by 7 bases, with 22 bases between the two germline ends. CDR1 MDHEN and CDR2 SYDVKM come from the germline V gene. This chain's CDR3 is CASSPLRLYGENEQFF. Written as DNA, the CDR3 is TGTGCCAGCAGCCCCTTGCGGCTGTACGGTGAGAATGAGCAGTTCTTC. Looking up the rest from reference TRBV28 and TRBJ2-1 gives the full variable domain: DVKVTQSSRYLVKRTGEKVFLECVQDMDHENMFWYRQDPGLGLRLIYFSYDVKMKEKGDIPEGYSVSREKKERFSLILESASTNQTSMYLCASSPLRLYGENEQFFGPGTRLTVL.

This clonotype was observed many times. V is TRBV7-2 and J is TRBJ2-5, with 9 bases fitting TRBD1. The CDR3 has 15 residues. V was clipped by 3 bases and J by 5 bases; unmatched bases: 7. Germline V gene data show CDR1 as SGHTA and CDR2 as FQGNSA. As DNA, the CDR3 is TGTGCCAGCAGCTTCACAGGGGGCCTGGGTGAGACCCAGTACTTC. This codes for CASSFTGGLGETQYF.

This clonotype was counted at least ten times. The genes are TRBV6-1 and TRBJ2-7, with a tentative D call TRBD1 (6 bases). This CDR3 comprises 15 residues. Germline V gene data show CDR1 as MNHNS and CDR2 as SASEGT. The V end lost 6 bases, the J end lost 1 base, and 16 bases lay between the germline ends. CDR3 region: CASRPAGTPSYEQYF. In nucleotides, the CDR3 is TGTGCCAGCAGACCCGCCGGGACACCGTCCTACGAGCAGTACTTC.

This clonotype was recorded at least ten times. V is TRBV20-1 and J is TRBJ1-1; D is ambiguous. Germline CDR1 reads DFQATT; CDR2 reads SNEGSKA (reference sequence). The V end was cut by 6 bases, the J end by 1 base, with 12 bases between. This CDR3 region has 13 residues. The CDR3 sequence: CSAYRASNTEAFF. DNA of the CDR3: TGCAGTGCCTACCGGGCTTCGAACACTGAAGCTTTCTTT.

This sequence joins TRBV28 and TRBJ2-7; 7 nucleotides match TRBD1. V was pared by 7 bases and J by 0 bases, with 12 bases of the junction left unmatched. CDR3 length equals 16 residues. From germline, CDR1 is MDHEN and CDR2 SYDVKM. Here the CDR3 reads CASTLGRRTGSYEQYF. The CDR3 nucleotides are TGTGCCAGCACCCTGGGGCGCCGGACAGGCTCCTACGAGCAGTACTTC.

This clonotype showed up many times. One junction end disagrees with the germline gene, perhaps due to a read error. This chain uses TRBV5-1 with TRBJ2-3; D assignment may be TRBD1 or TRBD2 (5 bases each). The CDR3 totals 14 residues. CDR1 and CDR2 (germline): SGHRS, YFSETQ. Here the CDR3 reads CASSSTGATDTQYF. CDR3 DNA: TGTGCCAGCAGCTCGACCGGGGCAACAGATACGCAGTATTTT.

This rearrangement joins TRBV16 to TRBJ2-4, with D unresolved. CDR1 is KGHSY and CDR2 is FQNENV in the germline V gene. The CDR3 spans 16 residues. Trimming took 0 bases from V and 2 from J, leaving 11 bases between them. CDR3: CASSQSTGPTKNIQYF. The CDR3 DNA sequence: TGTGCCAGCAGCCAATCAACTGGGCCTACCAAAAACATTCAGTACTTC. Full variable domain (remainder filled in from reference TRBV16 and TRBJ2-4): GEEVAQTPKHLVRGEGQKAKLYCAPIKGHSYVFWYQQVLKNEFKFLISFQNENVFDETGMPKERFSAKCLPNSPCSLEIQATKLEDSAVYFCASSQSTGPTKNIQYFGAGTRLSVL.

This clonotype was counted between two and nine times. This rearrangement joins TRBV7-9 to TRBJ1-5; D remains ambiguous. CDR3 length: 16 amino acids. The ends were cut back, 4 bases at V and 2 bases at J, with 15 bases in the middle. Looked up from germline, CDR1 is SEHNR and CDR2 is FQNEAQ (reference sequence). This CDR3 reads CASSYAPHGGNQPQHF. CDR3 coding DNA: TGTGCCAGCAGCTACGCCCCGCATGGGGGCAATCAGCCCCAGCATTTT. Together with reference TRBV7-9 and TRBJ1-5, the CDR3 gives the full variable domain: DTGVSQNPRHKITKRGQNVTFRCDPISEHNRLYWYRQTLGQGPEFLTYFQNEAQLEKSRLLSDRFSAERPKGSFSTLEIQRTEQGDSAMYLCASSYAPHGGNQPQHFGDGTRLSIL.

The chain links TRBV2 to TRBJ2-5; 7 bases are shared with TRBD1. The CDR3 loop spans 14 amino acids. The J segment lost 2 bases and the V segment lost 6 bases, leaving 6 bases of the junction unmatched. The germline V gene encodes CDR1 SNHLY and CDR2 FYNNEI. The CDR3 nucleotides read TGTGCCAGCAGGAGAGGGACAGTACAAGAGACCCAGTACTTC. Its protein product is CASRRGTVQETQYF.

This clonotype was seen ten or more times. The CDR3 DNA follows: TGTGCCAGCAGTTTACCGGGACAGGGGGTGGGCACTGAAGCTTTCTTT. This encodes CASSLPGQGVGTEAFF. This chain links TRBV28 with TRBJ1-1, with 11 nucleotides matching TRBD1. Trimming cost V 2 bases and J 4 bases; bases outside gene matches: 6. The germline gives CDR1 MDHEN, CDR2 SYDVKM. The CDR3 has 16 residues.

This clonotype was found many times. The chain is built from TRBV28 and TRBJ1-1, with D possibly being TRBD1 (5 bases). This CDR3 spans 13 amino acids. The germline gives CDR1 MDHEN, CDR2 SYDVKM. V dropped 1 base and J dropped 7 bases, with 10 bases sitting between them. The CDR3: CASSLSVRGEAFF. Written as DNA, the CDR3 is TGTGCCAGCAGTTTATCTGTAAGGGGTGAAGCTTTCTTT.

The chain is built from TRBV11-2 and TRBJ1-6, with D maybe TRBD1 (6 bases). CDR1 is SGHAT and CDR2 is FQNNGV in the germline V gene. V shed 2 bases and J shed 7 bases, with 12 bases lying between them. The CDR3 runs to 15 residues. In DNA form, the CDR3 reads TGTGCCAGCAGCTTACGGGGGCGGGGGAATTCACCCCTCCACTTT. This codes for CASSLRGRGNSPLHF. Supplemented by reference TRBV11-2 and TRBJ1-6, the full variable domain reads EAGVAQSPRYKIIEKRQSVAFWCNPISGHATLYWYQQILGQGPKLLIQFQNNGVVDDSQLPKDRFSAERLKGVDSTLKIQPAKLEDSAVYLCASSLRGRGNSPLHFGNGTRLTVT.

Remarks on this clonotype: This may arise from a read error, as a much more abundant clone is one base away. It is unclear where the CDR3 begins or ends on the DNA, so no DNA is shown, and the CDR3 is as TCRdb lists it. The genes are TRBV2 and TRBJ1-2; the table names TRBD1, a call not compared with the DNA. With termini counted, the CDR3 has 15 amino acids. The V gene's germline CDR1 is SNHLY and CDR2 FYNNEI. CDR3 sequence reads: CASSFGAGSLSGHTF.

In the case of this clonotype: One junction end does not reproduce the germline sequence, and a read error may be involved. This chain uses TRBV28 with TRBJ2-5; 9 nucleotides line up with TRBD2. The CDR3 runs to 13 residues. Germline CDR1 is MDHEN and CDR2 is SYDVKM. The CDR3 nucleotides are TGTGCCAGCAGTGAATTAGCGGGGGCCGGGAAGCACTTC. Amino acid sequence: CASSELAGAGKHF.

This clonotype appeared many times. V usage is TRBV28 and J usage is TRBJ1-1, with a possible D match to TRBD1 (6 bases). CDR3 length: 16 amino acids. Trimming left V 6 bases short and J 2 bases short, with 19 bases between. From germline, CDR1 is MDHEN and CDR2 SYDVKM. The CDR3 reads CASSLPQGPPNTEAFF. The CDR3, as DNA: TGTGCCAGCAGCCTCCCACAGGGACCTCCTAACACTGAAGCTTTCTTT.

This clonotype showed up just a few times. The J gene is TRBJ1-2, the V gene TRBV20-1; the D gene is possibly TRBD1 (5 bases). V was shortened by 6 bases and J by 1 base, with 12 bases between the two germline ends. Germline V lookup: CDR1 DFQATT, CDR2 SNEGSKA (reference sequence). The CDR3 runs 13 residues. CDR3 DNA sequence: TGCAGTGCCACGCTTGACAGTAACTATGGCTACACCTTC. Translated: CSATLDSNYGYTF.

This clonotype was recorded a few times. The chain links TRBV20-1 to TRBJ2-2; maybe TRBD2 (6 bases). This CDR3 is built from 15 residues. CDR1 DFQATT and CDR2 SNEGSKA come from the germline V gene (reference sequence). V lost 6 bases and J 6 bases, leaving 20 bases between the germline ends. The CDR3 reads CSAPGPRGAAGELFF. CDR3 DNA: TGCAGTGCCCCCGGGCCCCGCGGGGCGGCCGGGGAGCTGTTTTTT.

This clonotype was seen at least ten times. The CDR3 spells CASTDGQYTEAFF. In nucleotides, the CDR3 is TGTGCCAGCACGGACGGACAGTACACTGAAGCTTTCTTT. This chain links TRBV2 with TRBJ1-1, with D tentatively TRBD1 (6 bases). Trimming stripped 7 bases from V and 3 bases from J, with 12 bases between. Germline values: CDR1 SNHLY, CDR2 FYNNEI. The CDR3 runs to 13 residues.